These T cell receptor beta chains were read from a single sample in a study of shared clonotypes between healthy human individuals. Clones were sequenced by immunoSEQ multiplex PCR, and TCRdb holds only the in-frame ones, with some missing. The sample has around 2,000,000 clones; approximately 94% are singletons. Sequencing input: naive CD8+ T cells sorted from blood. The receptors here all came from a man aged 18 to 29 in good health. CDR3s include the opening cysteine and the closing phenylalanine or tryptophan. Fields, in order: clone size, J gene, V gene, D gene, CDR3 length, CDR3 DNA, CDR3 protein. A D gene is named only where the DNA matches it firmly. Expanded clones are given a class, and other clones once, few, many or no size at all.

-,TRBJ2-2,TRBV4-1,TRBD1,15,TGCGCCAGCAGCCAGGGACAGCTCACGGGCGGGGAGCTGTTTTTT,CASSQGQLTGGELFF
-,TRBJ1-3,TRBV7-9,-,13,TGTGCCAGCAGCCCGGGAGAGGGAAACACCATATATTTT,CASSPGEGNTIYF
-,TRBJ2-5,TRBV7-9,-,15,TGTGCCAGCAGCTTAGGGACTACAGTCCAAGAGACCCAGTACTTC,CASSLGTTVQETQYF
-,TRBJ1-1,TRBV6-5,-,13,TGTGCCAGCAGTTACGCTGTAAACACTGAAGCTTTCTTT,CASSYAVNTEAFF
-,TRBJ2-5,TRBV25-1,-,15,TGTGCCAGCAGTGAAAAACCCGGTATCGGCGGGACCCAGTACTTC,CASSEKPGIGGTQYF
-,TRBJ2-7,TRBV4-3,TRBD2,16,TGCGCCAGCAACTTTCTAGGGCGGGAGGTTAAGGAGGAGCAGTACTTC,CASNFLGREVKEEQYF
-,TRBJ2-7,TRBV27,TRBD1,14,TGTGCCAGCAGTTGGGGGACAGGGGGAGAAGAGCAGTACTTC,CASSWGTGGEEQYF
-,TRBJ2-6,TRBV30,-,13,TGTGCCTGGAGTGATTCTGGGGCCAACGTCCTGACTTTC,CAWSDSGANVLTF
-,TRBJ1-1,TRBV5-6,TRBD1,14,TGTGCCAGCAGCGACAGGGGTGGGAACACTGAAGCTTTCTTT,CASSDRGGNTEAFF
-,TRBJ2-7,TRBV6-5,TRBD2,16,TGTGCCAGCAGTTACTCATCCGGGACTAGAACCTACGAGCAGTACTTC,CASSYSSGTRTYEQYF
once,TRBJ2-2,TRBV5-4,-,14,TGTGCCAGCAGCTTGGCGGCGAACACCGGGGAGCTGTTTTTT,CASSLAANTGELFF
-,TRBJ2-2,TRBV11-2,-,13,TGTGCCAGCAGCCCCTCCGGCGGCGGGGAGCTGTTTTTT,CASSPSGGGELFF
-,TRBJ2-7,TRBV9,TRBD2,14,TGTGCCAGCAGCGCTAGCGGGAGGGGTCCCGAGCAGTACTTC,CASSASGRGPEQYF
-,TRBJ2-7,TRBV19,TRBD1,14,TGTGCCAGTAGTATACAGAGGGGGCAGTACGAGCAGTACTTC,CASSIQRGQYEQYF
once,TRBJ2-1,TRBV7-2,-,12,TGTGCCAGCAGCTTAGGTTACAATGAGCAGTTCTTC,CASSLGYNEQFF
few,TRBJ1-1,TRBV9,-,11,TGTGCCAGCAGCGGTGGCACTGAAGCTTTCTTT,CASSGGTEAFF
-,TRBJ2-1,TRBV19,TRBD2,14,TGTGCCAGTACGCGGGAGGCCTCCTACAATGAGCAGTTCTTC,CASTREASYNEQFF
once,TRBJ2-7,TRBV4-1,TRBD2,16,TGCGCCAGCAGCCAAGGTGGTCTAGCGGCCTCCTACGAGCAGTACTTC,CASSQGGLAASYEQYF
-,TRBJ1-2,TRBV28,TRBD1,16,TGTGCCAGCAGTTTTCGAATTTATCAGGGGGGTGGCGGCTACACCTTC,CASSFRIYQGGGGYTF
-,TRBJ1-2,TRBV28,-,13,TGTGCCAGCAGCTTGACGGCTAACTATGGCTACACCTTC,CASSLTANYGYTF
-,TRBJ2-7,TRBV4-3,-,12,TGCGCCAGCAGCCAAGATAGGCACGAGCAGTACTTC,CASSQDRHEQYF
-,TRBJ1-2,TRBV4-3,-,13,TGCGCCAGCACCCCGGAATTTGGCTATGGCTACACCTTC,CASTPEFGYGYTF
once,TRBJ1-1,TRBV6-5,-,14,TGTGCCAGCAGTTACTCGGAAGGGACACCTGAAGCTTTCTTT,CASSYSEGTPEAFF
-,TRBJ2-3,TRBV13,-,12,TGTGCCAGCAGCGACCGCCAGGATACGCAGTATTTT,CASSDRQDTQYF
-,TRBJ2-3,TRBV9,-,15,TGTGCCAGCAGCGTAGCCGACAGTAGCACAGATACGCAGTATTTT,CASSVADSSTDTQYF
-,TRBJ1-2,TRBV13,-,11,TGTGCCAGCAGCTCAGATTATGGCTACACCTTC,CASSSDYGYTF
-,TRBJ2-1,TRBV7-6,TRBD2,15,TGTGCCAGCAGCCCTGGGACTAGCGGAAACGCGGAGCAGTTCTTC,CASSPGTSGNAEQFF
once,TRBJ2-7,TRBV6-5,-,13,TGTGCCAGCAGTTATGACAACACCTACGAGCAGTACTTC,CASSYDNTYEQYF
-,TRBJ1-6,TRBV28,-,15,TGTGCCAGCAGTTTATTAGGAGCGATGAATTCACCCCTCCACTTT,CASSLLGAMNSPLHF
-,TRBJ2-3,TRBV2,TRBD2,16,TGTGCCAGCAGGAGAGGGACTAGCGGATACACAGATACGCAGTATTTT,CASRRGTSGYTDTQYF
-,TRBJ2-7,TRBV27,TRBD1,14,TGTGCCAGCAGCGCTGGGACAGGGTACTACGAGCAGTACTTC,CASSAGTGYYEQYF
-,TRBJ2-5,TRBV27,TRBD2,15,TGTGCCAGCAGACATAGCGGGATCTATCAAGAGACCCAGTACTTC,CASRHSGIYQETQYF
once,TRBJ2-7,TRBV7-9,-,12,TGTGCCAGCAGCTTAGGACAGTCCGAGCAGTACTTC,CASSLGQSEQYF
-,TRBJ2-3,TRBV29-1,-,10,TGCAGCGTCCTCACAGATACGCAGTATTTT,CSVLTDTQYF
-,TRBJ2-3,TRBV9,TRBD1,16,TGTGCCAGCAGCCCATGGGACAGGGGATCTCCAGATACGCAGTATTTT,CASSPWDRGSPDTQYF
-,TRBJ2-1,TRBV5-4,TRBD2,14,TGTGCCAGCAGTCGGGGGGTTTCCTACAATGAGCAGTTCTTC,CASSRGVSYNEQFF
-,TRBJ1-2,TRBV18,-,14,TGTGCCAGCTCACCGAACCGGGACGACTATGGCTACACCTTC,CASSPNRDDYGYTF
-,TRBJ1-2,TRBV28,TRBD1,15,TGTGCCAGCAGTTTCGCAGGGGGTGTTGACGGTGGCTACACCTTC,CASSFAGGVDGGYTF
-,TRBJ2-1,TRBV7-9,-,12,TGTGCCAGCAGCTTAGCGCCGAATGAGCAGTTCTTC,CASSLAPNEQFF
-,TRBJ2-5,TRBV4-1,TRBD2,14,TGCGCCAGCAGCCGGGGACTAGCGGGGGAGACCCAGTACTTC,CASSRGLAGETQYF
-,TRBJ2-1,TRBV30,TRBD2,16,TGTGCCTGGAGTGTCGAAGGACTAGCGTCCTACAATGAGCAGTTCTTC,CAWSVEGLASYNEQFF
-,TRBJ2-5,TRBV25-1,-,16,TGTGCCAGCAGTGATGATATGGAACAGACCCAAGAGACCCAGTACTTC,CASSDDMEQTQETQYF
-,TRBJ1-5,TRBV30,TRBD1,14,TGTGCCTGGAGCTCAGGGGGCAGAGATCAGCCCCAGCATTTT,CAWSSGGRDQPQHF
-,TRBJ2-7,TRBV2,-,14,TGTGCCGGTTCGACTGTCCTAAGATCCTACGAGCAGTACTTC,CAGSTVLRSYEQYF
-,TRBJ2-7,TRBV11-2,-,13,TGTGCCAGCAGCTTCCAAACCGCCTACGAGCAGTACTTC,CASSFQTAYEQYF
once,TRBJ2-5,TRBV13,-,15,TGTGCCAGCAGCCCGGGACGGCGGGGCGAGGAGACCCAGTACTTC,CASSPGRRGEETQYF
once,TRBJ2-7,TRBV5-6,-,16,TGTGCCAGCAGCTTGAGGCCGTACAGCGGTTACTACGAGCAGTACTTC,CASSLRPYSGYYEQYF
-,TRBJ2-1,TRBV9,-,17,TGTGCCAGCAGCGTAGAGGACGGACCTACTCACGGGGATGAGCAGTTCTTC,CASSVEDGPTHGDEQFF